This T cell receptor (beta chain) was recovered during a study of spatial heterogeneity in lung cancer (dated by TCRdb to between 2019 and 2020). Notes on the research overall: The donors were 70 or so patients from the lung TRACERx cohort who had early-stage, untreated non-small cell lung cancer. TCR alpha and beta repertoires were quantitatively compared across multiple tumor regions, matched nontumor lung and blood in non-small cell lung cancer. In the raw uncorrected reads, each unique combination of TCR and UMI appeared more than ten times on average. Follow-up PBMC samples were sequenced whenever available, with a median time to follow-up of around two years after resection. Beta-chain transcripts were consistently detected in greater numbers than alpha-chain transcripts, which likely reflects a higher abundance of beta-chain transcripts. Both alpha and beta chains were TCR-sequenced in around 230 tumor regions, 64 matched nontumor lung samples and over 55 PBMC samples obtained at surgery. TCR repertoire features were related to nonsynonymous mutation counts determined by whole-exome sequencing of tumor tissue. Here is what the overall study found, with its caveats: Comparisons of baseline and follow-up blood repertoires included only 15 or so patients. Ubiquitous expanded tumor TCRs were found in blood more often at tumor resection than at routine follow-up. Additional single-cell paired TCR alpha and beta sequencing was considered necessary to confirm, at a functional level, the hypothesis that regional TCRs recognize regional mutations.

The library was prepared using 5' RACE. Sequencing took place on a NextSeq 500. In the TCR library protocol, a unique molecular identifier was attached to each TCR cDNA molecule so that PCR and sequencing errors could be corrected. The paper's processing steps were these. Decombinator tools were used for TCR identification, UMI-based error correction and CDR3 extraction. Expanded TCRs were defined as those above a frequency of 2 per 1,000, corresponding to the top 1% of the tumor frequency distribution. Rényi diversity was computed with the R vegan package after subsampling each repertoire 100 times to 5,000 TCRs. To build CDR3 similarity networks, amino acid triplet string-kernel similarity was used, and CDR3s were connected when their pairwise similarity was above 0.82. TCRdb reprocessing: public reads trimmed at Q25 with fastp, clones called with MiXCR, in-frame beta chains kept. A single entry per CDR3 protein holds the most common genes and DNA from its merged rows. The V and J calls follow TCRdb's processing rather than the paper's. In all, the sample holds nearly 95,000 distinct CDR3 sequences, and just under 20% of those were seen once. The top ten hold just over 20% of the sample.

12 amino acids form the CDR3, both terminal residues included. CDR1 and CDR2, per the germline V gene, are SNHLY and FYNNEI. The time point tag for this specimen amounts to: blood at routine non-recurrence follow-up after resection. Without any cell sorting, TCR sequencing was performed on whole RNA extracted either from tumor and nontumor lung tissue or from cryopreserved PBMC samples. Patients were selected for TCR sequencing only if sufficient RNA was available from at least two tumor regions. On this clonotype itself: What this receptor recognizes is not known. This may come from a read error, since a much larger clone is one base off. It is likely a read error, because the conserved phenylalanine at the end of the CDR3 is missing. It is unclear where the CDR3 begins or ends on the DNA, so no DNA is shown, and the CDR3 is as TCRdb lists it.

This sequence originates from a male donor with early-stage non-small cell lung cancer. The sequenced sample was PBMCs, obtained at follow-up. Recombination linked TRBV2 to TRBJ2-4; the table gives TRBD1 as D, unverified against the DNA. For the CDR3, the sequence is CASSGTGPRGYL.